Detailed here is one T cell receptor (beta chain). Its matching antigen is unknown. Germline V gene lookup returns CDR1 LGHNA and CDR2 YSLEER. V shed 3 bases and J shed 6 bases, with 17 bases lying between them. The CDR3 spans 15 residues. The data belong to a study of cytomegalovirus exposure and HLA in healthy donors. Study-level points and caveats: According to a later analysis, donors in an Asian-associated ancestry cluster reportedly had fewer N-insertions than the roughly 630-donor mean. The majority of TCR sequences were rare, yet some public TCRs appeared in many donors.

PCR was performed using 60 Vbeta and 13 Jbeta primers. This table comes from immunoSEQ multiplex PCR, and its TCRdb copy is limited to in-frame clones, with some not included. The data show some 150,000 clones, 80% seen once. V and J are TRBV4-3 and TRBJ1-1; perhaps TRBD1 as D (5 bases). Sequencing was performed on PBMCs. The sequence was obtained from a woman between 45 and 65 years old in good health and CMV-seronegative. This CDR3 reads CASSHAYGGGSEAFF. The CDR3, as DNA: TGCGCCAGCAGCCATGCCTACGGGGGAGGATCTGAAGCTTTCTTT.